The text below deals with one TCR beta chain. Recovered status in Cohort 3 required two negative PCRs, clearance, or symptom resolution. This sample was included in a study of blood T cell repertoires in COVID-19. In the study overall: Sources were T cells, B-cell-depleted T cells, or PBMCs; the material itself was cDNA or gDNA.

CDR1 is MNHEY, CDR2 SMNVEV, per germline (reference sequence). CDR3 length: 15 residues. V was shortened by 2 bases and J by 0 bases, with 10 bases between the two germline ends. Original data processing: Amplification from reference gene primers served as the basis for estimated nucleated cell counts. Here immunoSEQ multiplex PCR was the method, and the copy in TCRdb shows in-frame clones only, minus some. D and trimming were read from the DNA, whereas the V and J calls and clone size are those reported in that table. The data contain fewer than 450,000 clones, less than 95% of them singletons. The source material was PBMCs or T cells enriched from blood (not recorded which). The V and J genes are TRBV27 and TRBJ1-2; D is uncertain. The TCR comes from a man between 18 and 35 years old who had recovered from COVID-19. CDR3 protein: CASSLGLPANYGYTF. The DNA of the CDR3 is TGTGCCAGCAGTTTAGGGCTTCCAGCTAACTATGGCTACACCTTC.